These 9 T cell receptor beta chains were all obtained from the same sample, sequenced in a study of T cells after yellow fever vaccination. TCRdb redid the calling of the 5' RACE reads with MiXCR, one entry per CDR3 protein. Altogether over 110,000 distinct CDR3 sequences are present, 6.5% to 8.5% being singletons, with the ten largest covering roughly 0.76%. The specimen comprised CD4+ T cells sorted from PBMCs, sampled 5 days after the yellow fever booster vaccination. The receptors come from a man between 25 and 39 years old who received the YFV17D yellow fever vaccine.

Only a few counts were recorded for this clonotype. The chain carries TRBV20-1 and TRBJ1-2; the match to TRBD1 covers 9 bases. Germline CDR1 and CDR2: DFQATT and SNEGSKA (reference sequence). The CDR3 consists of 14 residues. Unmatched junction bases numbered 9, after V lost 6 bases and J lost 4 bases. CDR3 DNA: TGCAGTGCCATCGAGGGGGGACAGGGCTATGGCTACACCTTC. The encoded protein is CSAIEGGQGYGYTF.

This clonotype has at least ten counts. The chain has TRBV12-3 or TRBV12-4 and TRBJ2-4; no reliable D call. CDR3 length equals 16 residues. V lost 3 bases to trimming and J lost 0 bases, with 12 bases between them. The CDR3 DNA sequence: TGTGCCAGCAGTTTCGGGCTAAACTTAGCCAAAAACATTCAGTACTTC. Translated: CASSFGLNLAKNIQYF.

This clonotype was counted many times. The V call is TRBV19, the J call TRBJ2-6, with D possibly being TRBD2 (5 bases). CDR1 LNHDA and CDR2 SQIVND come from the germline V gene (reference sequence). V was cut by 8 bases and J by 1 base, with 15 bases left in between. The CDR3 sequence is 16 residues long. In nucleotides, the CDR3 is TGTGCCAGTGGTGAGGGTGGAAGATCTGGGGCCAACGTCCTGACTTTC. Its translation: CASGEGGRSGANVLTF.

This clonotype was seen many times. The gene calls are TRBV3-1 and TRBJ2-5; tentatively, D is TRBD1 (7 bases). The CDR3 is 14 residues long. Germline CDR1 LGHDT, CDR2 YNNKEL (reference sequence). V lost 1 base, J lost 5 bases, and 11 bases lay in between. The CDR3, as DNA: TGTGCCAGCAGCCAAGCCGGAGGGGGCGAGACCCAGTACTTC. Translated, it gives CASSQAGGGETQYF.

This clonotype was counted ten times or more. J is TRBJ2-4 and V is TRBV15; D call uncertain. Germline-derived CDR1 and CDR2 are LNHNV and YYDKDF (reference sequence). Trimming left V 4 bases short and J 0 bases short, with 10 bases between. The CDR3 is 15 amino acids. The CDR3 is CATSTSDLAKNIQYF. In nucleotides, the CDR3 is TGTGCCACCAGCACTTCCGATTTAGCCAAAAACATTCAGTACTTC.

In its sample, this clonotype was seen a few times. CDR3 coding DNA: TGTGCCAGCAGCACGGACAGGGGAGACGACGAGCAGTACTTC. The encoded protein is CASSTDRGDDEQYF. V usage is TRBV5-6 and J usage is TRBJ2-7; 9 nucleotides line up with TRBD1. The length of the CDR3 is 14 residues. The germline V gene has CDR1 SGHDT and CDR2 YYEEEE. Trimming removed 4 bases from V and 5 bases from J; junction bases left unmatched: 7.

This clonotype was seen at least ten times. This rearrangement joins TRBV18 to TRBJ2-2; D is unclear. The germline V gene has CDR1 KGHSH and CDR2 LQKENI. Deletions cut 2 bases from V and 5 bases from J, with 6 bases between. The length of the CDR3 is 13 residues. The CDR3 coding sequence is TGTGCCAGCTCACCAGTGGGAACCGGGGAGCTGTTTTTT. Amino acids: CASSPVGTGELFF. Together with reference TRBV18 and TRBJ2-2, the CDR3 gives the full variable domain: NAGVMQNPRHLVRRRGQEARLRCSPMKGHSHVYWYRQLPEEGLKFMVYLQKENIIDESGMPKERFSAEFPKEGPSILRIQQVVRGDSAAYFCASSPVGTGELFFGEGSRLTVL.

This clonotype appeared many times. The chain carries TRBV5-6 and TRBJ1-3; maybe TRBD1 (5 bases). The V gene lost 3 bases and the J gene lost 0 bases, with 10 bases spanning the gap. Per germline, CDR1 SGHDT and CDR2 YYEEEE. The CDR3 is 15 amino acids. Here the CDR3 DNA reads TGTGCCAGCAGCTGGGGGTCTAACTCTGGAAACACCATATATTTT. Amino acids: CASSWGSNSGNTIYF.

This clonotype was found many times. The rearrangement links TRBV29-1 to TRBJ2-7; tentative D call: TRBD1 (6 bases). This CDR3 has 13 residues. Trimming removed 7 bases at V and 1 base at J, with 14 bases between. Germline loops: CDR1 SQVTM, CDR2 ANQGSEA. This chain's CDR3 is CSAAPTGSYEQYF. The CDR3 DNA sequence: TGCAGCGCCGCCCCGACAGGTTCCTACGAGCAGTACTTC.